This entry lists 3 T cell receptor beta chains sequenced from one sample in a study of T cells after yellow fever vaccination. TCRdb reanalysed the 5' RACE reads using MiXCR and keeps one entry per CDR3 protein. Counted here are under 300,000 distinct CDR3 sequences, 6.9% occurring once; the ten biggest clones make up about 0.9%. Sequenced material: CD4+ T cells sorted from PBMCs, taken 15 days after the yellow fever booster vaccination. The origin of the receptors is a man aged 25-45 years who received the YFV17D yellow fever vaccine.

This clonotype was detected a few times. The chain couples TRBV19 to TRBJ2-7, with a weak D call TRBD2 (6 bases). CDR3 length: 15 residues. V was shortened by 0 bases and J by 4 bases, with 13 bases between the two germline ends. CDR1 is LNHDA and CDR2 is SQIVND in the germline V gene (reference sequence). CDR3 DNA sequence: TGTGCCAGTAGTATAGATCTTCCGGGGGAGTACGAGCAGTACTTC. Protein sequence: CASSIDLPGEYEQYF.

This clonotype was found a few times. The J gene is TRBJ2-5, the V gene TRBV24-1, with a tentative D call TRBD2 (6 bases). V was shortened by 6 bases and J by 2 bases, with 15 bases between the two germline ends. This CDR3 has 15 amino acids. Germline V CDR1 and CDR2: KGHDR, SFDVKD. The CDR3 nucleotides read TGTGCCACCAGTCAGGAGGGACGCGAGCAAGAGACCCAGTACTTC. Translated: CATSQEGREQETQYF.

On this clonotype: With a much larger clone just one base away, this may be a read error. No conserved phenylalanine or tryptophan ends this CDR3, so it is likely a read error. This chain joins TRBV5-6 and TRBJ2-2, with D unresolved. Germline V lookup: CDR1 SGHDT, CDR2 YYEEEE. The germline V and J ends were trimmed by 0 bases and 7 bases, with 13 bases remaining between them. This CDR3 is 15 amino acids long. This CDR3 is CASSLVVRNGGELFL. In DNA, the CDR3 is TGTGCCAGCAGCTTGGTAGTCAGGAACGGCGGGGAGCTGTTTCTT.